This T cell receptor beta chain was profiled in a study of Graves' ophthalmopathy and Graves' hyperthyroidism. In this cohort, patients with other autoimmune diseases, uncontrolled infections, pregnancy or lactation were excluded. TCR beta CDR3 regions were amplified from RNA transcripts. First-round RT-PCR with HTBI primers preceded a second-round multiplex PCR. TCRdb passed the multiplex PCR reads through MiXCR, listing each CDR3 protein once. The data contain 650,000 to 900,000 distinct CDR3 sequences, approximately 40% of them singletons. CDR3 length: 15 amino acids. Per germline, CDR1 SEHNR and CDR2 FQNEAQ (reference sequence). The V and J ends lost 2 bases and 7 bases, in that order; junction bases with no gene match: 5.

The chain carries TRBV7-9 and TRBJ1-4; 9 nucleotides match TRBD1. The origin of this receptor is an adult man with Graves' ophthalmopathy. The material sequenced was peripheral blood. CDR3 nucleotides: TGTGCCAGCAGCTTATCACAGGGGGCAGGTGAAAAACTGTTTTTT. Residues: CASSLSQGAGEKLFF.